The clone carrying this TCR beta chain showed up just once. The data originate from a study of CDR3 diversity in severe acne. The germline V gene has CDR1 SQVTM and CDR2 ANQGSEA. The J segment lost 1 base and the V segment lost 6 bases, leaving 6 bases of the junction unmatched. This CDR3 contains 14 residues. TCRdb called the PCR reads again in MiXCR, with one record for every CDR3 protein. The table lists about 98,000 distinct CDR3 sequences, roughly 51% of them singletons. The sequenced sample consisted of blood. This TCR came from a male donor with acne. This sequence joins TRBV29-1 and TRBJ2-7; 10 bases align to TRBD1. CDR3 DNA: TGCAGCGTGGAGACAGGGGGCGGTTCCTACGAGCAGTACTTC. Its translation: CSVETGGGSYEQYF.